One and the same sample provided the 26 T cell receptor beta chains below, sequenced in a study of OX40 agonist ivuxolimab in advanced cancers. Method: immunoSEQ multiplex PCR; TCRdb's copy keeps in-frame clones and lacks some. Among approximately 98,000 clones listed, under 95% were seen once. The starting material was CD4+ or CD8+ T cells sorted from blood, obtained in a trial of the OX40 agonist ivuxolimab. The origin of the receptors is an adult with an advanced solid tumor such as melanoma, head and neck, liver or kidney cancer.

This chain joins TRBV5-4 and TRBJ2-1; D is undetermined. V was clipped by 4 bases and J by 3 bases, with 5 bases between them. The CDR3 sequence is 12 residues long. The germline CDR1 and CDR2 sequences are SGHNT and YYREEE (reference sequence). This CDR3 is CASSPDYNEQFF. CDR3 nucleotide sequence: TGTGCCAGCAGCCCGGACTACAATGAGCAGTTCTTC.

The gene calls are TRBV5-1 and TRBJ1-5, with TRBD1 matching 11 bases. V was pared by 4 bases and J by 0 bases, with 6 bases of the junction left unmatched. Germline-derived CDR1 and CDR2 are SGHRS and YFSETQ. This CDR3 is built from 17 residues. Here the CDR3 DNA reads TGCGCCAGCAGCCCTGGACAGGGGGCGGTTAGCAATCAGCCCCAGCATTTT. It encodes CASSPGQGAVSNQPQHF.

The chain has TRBV6-5 and TRBJ2-1, with 10 bases fitting TRBD2. CDR1 and CDR2 from the germline V gene are MNHEY and SVGAGI. V lost 6 bases, J lost 4 bases, and 6 bases stayed unmatched. This CDR3 is built from 15 residues. The CDR3 nucleotides are TGTGCCAGCAGGACGCTAGCGGGGGTTTACAATGAGCAGTTCTTC. It specifies CASRTLAGVYNEQFF.

The V call is TRBV16, the J call TRBJ2-7; D remains ambiguous. V was pared by 4 bases and J by 0 bases, with 13 bases between. Germline CDR1 is KGHSY and CDR2 is FQNENV. The length of the CDR3 is 15 residues. CDR3 in DNA: TGTGCCAGCAGCCCCCGCAACAGCCTCTCCTACGAGCAGTACTTC. It specifies CASSPRNSLSYEQYF.

The gene calls are TRBV5-8 and TRBJ2-2; D gene unclear. This CDR3 region has 17 residues. From germline, CDR1 is SGHTS and CDR2 YDEGEE. Between the trimmed V and J ends, which lost 0 bases and 6 bases, there was a span of 18 bases. CDR3 in amino acids: CASSLAFSGVEAGELFF. The CDR3, as DNA: TGTGCCAGCAGCTTGGCATTTTCAGGCGTAGAAGCCGGGGAGCTGTTTTTT. Full variable domain (rest looked up from reference TRBV5-8 and TRBJ2-2): EAGVTQSPTHLIKTRGQQATLRCSPISGHTSVYWYQQALGLGLQFLLWYDEGEERNRGNFPPRFSGRQFPNYSSELNVNALELEDSALYLCASSLAFSGVEAGELFFGEGSRLTVL.

This rearrangement joins TRBV29-1 to TRBJ2-7, with D tentatively TRBD1 or TRBD2 (6 bases each). Germline V gene data show CDR1 as SQVTM and CDR2 as ANQGSEA. The CDR3 has 11 residues. Between the trimmed V and J ends, which lost 7 bases and 5 bases, there was a span of 12 bases. The CDR3 reads CSGAGGNEQYF. For the CDR3, the DNA is TGCAGCGGCGCCGGGGGCAACGAGCAGTACTTC.

The chain links TRBV19 to TRBJ2-1; 10 bases fit TRBD2. Germline V lookup: CDR1 LNHDA, CDR2 SQIVND (reference sequence). Trimming removed 3 bases from V and 4 bases from J; junction bases left unmatched: 3. This CDR3 spans 15 amino acids. The CDR3 here is CASSITSGAYNEQFF. For the CDR3, the DNA is TGTGCCAGTAGTATTACTAGCGGGGCTTACAATGAGCAGTTCTTC.

The rearrangement links TRBV4-1 to TRBJ2-2; D is unresolved. CDR1 and CDR2 (germline): MGHRA, YSYEKL. V was clipped by 3 bases and J by 1 base, with 9 bases between them. The CDR3 loop spans 15 amino acids. The CDR3 protein is CASSQQQRNTGELFF. CDR3 coding DNA: TGCGCCAGCAGCCAGCAACAGAGGAACACCGGGGAGCTGTTTTTT.

V usage is TRBV11-3 and J usage is TRBJ1-1, with 9 bases matching TRBD1. The CDR3 sequence is 14 residues long. The V gene end was trimmed by 5 bases and the J gene end by 3 bases; junction bases not matched to a gene: 4. CDR1 is SGHNT and CDR2 is YENEEA in the germline V gene. CDR3: CASSRQGGDTEAFF. CDR3 nucleotide sequence: TGTGCCAGCAGCCGACAGGGGGGGGACACTGAAGCTTTCTTT.

This chain joins TRBV5-8 and TRBJ1-1, with 7 nucleotides matching TRBD1. Germline V lookup: CDR1 SGHTS, CDR2 YDEGEE. The CDR3 spans 14 residues. Trimming took 2 bases from V and 2 from J; bases not matched to a gene: 3. CDR3 residues: CASSLGQANTEAFF. The CDR3 coding sequence is TGTGCCAGCAGCTTAGGACAGGCTAACACTGAAGCTTTCTTT.

V usage is TRBV10-3 and J usage is TRBJ2-1; TRBD2 aligns across 11 bases. The CDR3 extends over 15 amino acids. J lost 6 bases, V lost 6 bases, and 7 bases had no gene match. Germline CDR1 reads ENHRY; CDR2 reads SYGVKD. CDR3 loop: CAIRKLAGDGNEQFF. CDR3 nucleotide sequence: TGTGCCATCAGGAAACTAGCGGGAGATGGCAATGAGCAGTTCTTC.

This CDR3 is CASSEGTSGIFPHNEQFF. In DNA form, the CDR3 reads TGCGCCAGCAGTGAGGGGACTAGCGGGATCTTCCCACACAATGAGCAGTTCTTC. The chain recombines TRBV10-2 with TRBJ2-1, with TRBD2 matching over 13 bases. CDR3 length equals 18 residues. V lost 2 bases, J lost 5 bases, and 9 bases stayed unmatched. CDR1 is WSHSY, CDR2 SAAADI, per germline.

This chain connects TRBV4-2 to TRBJ2-7, with TRBD2 identical over 11 bases. V shed 5 bases and J 2 bases; nucleotides not matched to a gene: 2. The germline CDR1 and CDR2 sequences are LGHNA and YNFKEQ. The CDR3 sequence is 14 residues long. This chain's CDR3 is CASSWTSGPYEQYF. The CDR3, as DNA: TGTGCCAGCAGCTGGACTAGCGGGCCCTACGAGCAGTACTTC.

This CDR3 is CASSEVGPHEQYF. The CDR3 DNA reads TGCGCCAGCAGTGAGGTGGGACCACATGAGCAGTACTTC. This chain uses TRBV10-1 with TRBJ2-7; D might be TRBD1 or TRBD2, each matching 5 bases. CDR1 and CDR2 (germline): WNHNN, SYGVQD (reference sequence). V dropped 2 bases and J dropped 7 bases, with 12 bases sitting between them. This CDR3 has 13 residues.

The table lists this clone with a count of one. The chain is built from TRBV30 and TRBJ2-3; 10 bases are a match to TRBD2. The germline CDR1 and CDR2 sequences are GTSNPN and SVGIG (reference sequence). J was trimmed by 4 bases and V by 4 bases; bases with no gene match: 2. This CDR3 region has 13 residues. The CDR3 loop is CAWTSGSPDTQYF. The CDR3 coding sequence is TGTGCCTGGACTAGCGGGAGCCCAGATACGCAGTATTTT.

The chain combines TRBV10-3 with TRBJ2-7, with 9 bases that match TRBD2. J lost 3 bases, V lost 6 bases, and 6 bases had no gene match. This CDR3 contains 14 residues. In germline, CDR1 is ENHRY, CDR2 SYGVKD. The CDR3 nucleotides read TGTGCCATCAGAGTTAGCGGGAGCCACTACGAGCAGTACTTC. This codes for CAIRVSGSHYEQYF.

The chain uses TRBV20-1 and TRBJ2-1; D uncertain. Trimming removed 6 bases at V and 8 bases at J, with 11 bases between. Looked up from germline, CDR1 is DFQATT and CDR2 is SNEGSKA (reference sequence). The CDR3 runs to 11 residues. CDR3 in amino acids: CSARISDEQFF. In nucleotides, the CDR3 is TGCAGTGCCCGTATCAGCGATGAGCAGTTCTTC.

The chain links TRBV10-2 to TRBJ2-5; D assignment may be TRBD1 or TRBD2 (5 bases each). Germline assignment: CDR1 WSHSY and CDR2 SAAADI. The CDR3 covers 14 residues. V was clipped by 8 bases and J by 4 bases, with 17 bases between them. The CDR3 DNA reads as TGCGCCAGCGGGACCATTCCAGGGACAGAGACCCAGTACTTC. This gives the protein CASGTIPGTETQYF.

V is TRBV7-9 and J is TRBJ2-3, with 9 bases matching TRBD2. J was trimmed by 3 bases and V by 8 bases; bases with no gene match: 3. The CDR3 covers 13 residues. CDR1 and CDR2 from the germline V gene are SEHNR and FQNEAQ (reference sequence). The DNA of the CDR3 is TGTGCCAGCGATCTAGCGGGGACAGATACGCAGTATTTT. Its protein product is CASDLAGTDTQYF.

The chain joins TRBV5-1 to TRBJ1-2, with D unclear. The V end was cut by 4 bases, the J end by 1 base, with 17 bases between. Germline V gene lookup returns CDR1 SGHRS and CDR2 YFSETQ. The CDR3 consists of 16 residues. CDR3 bases: TGCGCCAGCAGCCTGATAATAGGTTCTCTTAACTATGGCTACACCTTC. Translation: CASSLIIGSLNYGYTF.

The chain has TRBV30 and TRBJ2-5; no clear D. The CDR3 extends over 15 amino acids. Germline V lookup: CDR1 GTSNPN, CDR2 SVGIG (reference sequence). Trimming pared 4 bases from V and 1 base from J, leaving 16 bases between. Written as DNA, the CDR3 is TGTGCCTGGAATCTCCGCTCGGTGACCCAAGAGACCCAGTACTTC. Translated: CAWNLRSVTQETQYF.

V is TRBV6-5 and J is TRBJ2-7; D gene ambiguous. V lost 4 bases and J lost 3, with 13 bases in between. CDR1 is MNHEY, CDR2 SVGAGI, per germline. The CDR3 extends over 14 amino acids. The CDR3 sequence is CASSLTRKHYEQYF. CDR3 nucleotides: TGTGCCAGCAGTTTAACTCGGAAGCACTACGAGCAGTACTTC.

The CDR3 nucleotides read TGTGCCAGCAGTTCCGACAGGGCGGCTTGGTACGAGCAGTACTTC. Its translation is CASSSDRAAWYEQYF. V gene TRBV6-1 combines with J gene TRBJ2-7, with 7 bases aligning to TRBD1. Germline loops: CDR1 MNHNS, CDR2 SASEGT. The trim removed 5 bases at V and 4 bases at J, leaving 11 bases unmatched. This CDR3 is 15 amino acids long.

The chain carries TRBV29-1 and TRBJ2-5; no clear D. CDR1 SQVTM and CDR2 ANQGSEA come from the germline V gene. The length of the CDR3 is 13 residues. V was cut by 4 bases and J by 2 bases, with 11 bases left in between. This chain's CDR3 is CSVGSTAQETQYF. DNA for the CDR3: TGCAGCGTTGGATCGACGGCGCAAGAGACCCAGTACTTC.

The V call is TRBV29-1, the J call TRBJ2-7; D call uncertain. Germline V gene sequence: CDR1 SQVTM, CDR2 ANQGSEA. The CDR3 spans 11 residues. The V gene lost 5 bases and the J gene lost 1 base, with 6 bases spanning the gap. CDR3 in amino acids: CSVKGSYEQYF. CDR3 bases: TGCAGCGTTAAAGGGTCCTACGAGCAGTACTTC.

This chain links TRBV6-5 with TRBJ1-2; a weak D match, TRBD1 (6 bases). Germline V gene lookup returns CDR1 MNHEY and CDR2 SVGAGI. With 2 bases removed from V and 3 bases from J, the gap between germline ends came to 13 bases. The CDR3 is 15 residues long. The CDR3 nucleotides read TGTGCCAGCAGTTACACCTCGGGGGCGGACTATGGCTACACCTTC. Translation: CASSYTSGADYGYTF.